Listed here are 28 T cell receptor beta chains from one sample, sequenced in a study of blood T cell repertoires in COVID-19. Profiling relied on immunoSEQ multiplex PCR, and the TCRdb table lists in-frame clones only, not all of them. The sample consists of 70,000 to 90,000 clones, approximately 84% of them appearing once. What was sequenced was peripheral blood. These receptors all stem from a human donor in a cohort sampled during active COVID-19.

This chain joins TRBV2 and TRBJ1-5, with D unclear. Germline V gene data show CDR1 as SNHLY and CDR2 as FYNNEI. This CDR3 comprises 17 residues. V was cut by 1 base and J by 2 bases, with 15 bases left in between. The CDR3 DNA follows: TGTGCCAGCAGTGAAGATTCGCGACCGAGGGGCAATCAGCCCCAGCATTTT. This codes for CASSEDSRPRGNQPQHF.

The J gene is TRBJ1-5, the V gene TRBV27; 7 positions agree with TRBD1. The CDR3 totals 17 residues. CDR1 and CDR2 from the germline V gene are MNHEY and SMNVEV (reference sequence). Trimming at V came to 5 bases and at J to 4 bases, leaving 14 bases not matched to a gene. DNA of the CDR3: TGTGCCAGCAGTAGCCGACAGGGTCCGGGGATAAATCAGCCCCAGCATTTT. Protein sequence: CASSSRQGPGINQPQHF.

The rearrangement uses TRBV2 and TRBJ1-1; TRBD1 matches at 7 bases. CDR1 is SNHLY, CDR2 FYNNEI, per germline. Unmatched junction bases numbered 15, after V lost 6 bases and J lost 5 bases. CDR3 length: 16 residues. CDR3 in amino acids: CASSPSTGIIGTEAFF. DNA of the CDR3: TGTGCCAGCAGCCCCTCGACAGGGATAATCGGAACTGAAGCTTTCTTT.

The chain combines TRBV5-4 with TRBJ2-1, with a weak D call TRBD2 (5 bases). Per the germline V gene, CDR1 is SGHNT and CDR2 is YYREEE (reference sequence). The CDR3 is 14 residues long. Trimming shortened V by 3 bases and J by 6 bases, and 13 bases separated the two germline ends. This CDR3 reads CASSSFTRGNEQFF. The CDR3 nucleotides read TGTGCCAGCAGCTCCTTTACTAGAGGCAATGAGCAGTTCTTC. The full variable domain, completed using reference TRBV5-4 and TRBJ2-1, is ETGVTQSPTHLIKTRGQQVTLRCSSQSGHNTVSWYQQALGQGPQFIFQYYREEENGRGNFPPRFSGLQFPNYSSELNVNALELDDSALYLCASSSFTRGNEQFFGPGTRLTVL.

This clone was seen a single time. The chain joins TRBV19 to TRBJ2-6; no firm D call. Trimming removed 5 bases from V and 0 bases from J, with 11 bases in between. CDR3 length equals 16 residues. CDR1 is LNHDA, CDR2 SQIVND, per germline (reference sequence). Written as DNA, the CDR3 is TGTGCCAGTAGTCCTTCGTCTCTCTCTGGGGCCAACGTCCTGACTTTC. It yields the protein CASSPSSLSGANVLTF.

This rearrangement joins TRBV4-1 to TRBJ1-2; 8 nucleotides agree with TRBD1. Unmatched junction bases numbered 13, after V lost 4 bases and J lost 0 bases. In germline, CDR1 is MGHRA, CDR2 YSYEKL. The CDR3 totals 18 residues. CDR3 amino acids: CASSPYAPGTGANYGYTF. The CDR3, as DNA: TGCGCCAGCAGCCCGTACGCACCCGGGACAGGAGCTAACTATGGCTACACCTTC.

The V gene is TRBV2, the J gene TRBJ2-2; the D gene is possibly TRBD2 (7 bases). Germline V gives CDR1 SNHLY, CDR2 FYNNEI. The CDR3 extends over 15 amino acids. V was trimmed by 5 bases and J by 7 bases, leaving 17 bases between them. This CDR3 reads CASSQTGGAGGELFF. CDR3 DNA: TGTGCCAGCAGTCAAACGGGGGGCGCCGGCGGGGAGCTGTTTTTT. Using reference TRBV2 and TRBJ2-2 for the parts outside the CDR3, the full variable domain is EPEVTQTPSHQVTQMGQEVILRCVPISNHLYFYWYRQILGQKVEFLVSFYNNEISEKSEIFDDQFSVERPDGSNFTLKIRSTKLEDSAMYFCASSQTGGAGGELFFGEGSRLTVL.

The CDR3 sequence is CASTQTGGDEQFF. As DNA, the CDR3 is TGTGCCAGCACCCAAACAGGGGGCGATGAGCAGTTCTTC. J is TRBJ2-1 and V is TRBV11-2, with 9 bases lining up with TRBD1. The CDR3 contains 13 residues. The V gene's germline CDR1 is SGHAT and CDR2 FQNNGV. Trimming took 7 bases from V and 8 from J; bases not matched to a gene: 6. Variable domain in full (rest from reference TRBV11-2 and TRBJ2-1): EAGVAQSPRYKIIEKRQSVAFWCNPISGHATLYWYQQILGQGPKLLIQFQNNGVVDDSQLPKDRFSAERLKGVDSTLKIQPAKLEDSAVYLCASTQTGGDEQFFGPGTRLTVL.

The V and J genes are TRBV27 and TRBJ1-4; TRBD1 aligns across 10 bases. Germline V gene sequence: CDR1 MNHEY, CDR2 SMNVEV (reference sequence). This CDR3 spans 12 amino acids. Losses at the gene ends were 10 bases for V and 11 bases for J; bases not matched to a gene: 7. CDR3 sequence (DNA): TGTGCCACCCGGGACAGGGGATACAAACTGTTTTTT. Translating gives CATRDRGYKLFF.

The chain uses TRBV18 and TRBJ1-1; 7 positions match TRBD1. This CDR3 has 12 amino acids. Germline-derived CDR1 and CDR2 are KGHSH and LQKENI. With 2 bases clipped from V and 8 bases from J, the junction kept 2 bases outside the gene matches. The CDR3 DNA is TGTGCCAGCTCACCAAGGGACAGAGAAGCTTTCTTT. Translation: CASSPRDREAFF. Based on the CDR3 plus reference TRBV18 and TRBJ1-1, the full variable domain is NAGVMQNPRHLVRRRGQEARLRCSPMKGHSHVYWYRQLPEEGLKFMVYLQKENIIDESGMPKERFSAEFPKEGPSILRIQQVVRGDSAAYFCASSPRDREAFFGQGTRLTVV.

The CDR3 region has the DNA TGTGCCAGCAGTTTATCCTCAGGGGGTACTTTAAAGCAGTACTTC. This gives the protein CASSLSSGGTLKQYF. The chain combines TRBV28 with TRBJ2-7; 7 positions agree with TRBD1. The CDR3 length is 15 residues. The V and J ends lost 1 base and 8 bases, in that order; junction bases with no gene match: 11. The germline gives CDR1 MDHEN, CDR2 SYDVKM.

The chain carries TRBV5-1 and TRBJ2-3; D not certain. Trimming stripped 0 bases from V and 1 base from J, with 6 bases between. CDR1 is SGHRS and CDR2 is YFSETQ in the germline V gene. CDR3 size: 14 residues. CDR3: CASSLASGTDTQYF. CDR3 sequence (DNA): TGCGCCAGCAGCTTGGCGTCGGGCACAGATACGCAGTATTTT.

CDR3 sequence reads: CASSITERPSTGGPFGYTF. CDR3 DNA sequence: TGTGCCAGTAGTATTACGGAGCGTCCCTCGACAGGGGGTCCCTTTGGCTACACCTTC. The rearrangement links TRBV19 to TRBJ1-2, with TRBD1 identical over 9 bases. After removal of 3 bases from V and 7 bases from J, the junction contained 21 bases not matched to a gene. The germline gives CDR1 LNHDA, CDR2 SQIVND (reference sequence). The CDR3 loop spans 19 amino acids.

The chain combines TRBV2 with TRBJ2-5; TRBD2 aligns across 11 bases. CDR1 and CDR2 from the germline V gene are SNHLY and FYNNEI. The CDR3 is made up of 14 amino acids. Trimming at V came to 1 base and at J to 7 bases, leaving 2 bases not matched to a gene. The CDR3 region has the DNA TGTGCCAGCAGTGAAGGTCTAGCGGGGGGGACCCAGTACTTC. Amino acid sequence: CASSEGLAGGTQYF. Complete variable domain (other parts from reference TRBV2 and TRBJ2-5): EPEVTQTPSHQVTQMGQEVILRCVPISNHLYFYWYRQILGQKVEFLVSFYNNEISEKSEIFDDQFSVERPDGSNFTLKIRSTKLEDSAMYFCASSEGLAGGTQYFGPGTRLLVL.

This clone was picked up a small number of times. This sequence joins TRBV7-3 and TRBJ1-1; no clear D gene. Germline CDR1 SGHTA, CDR2 FQGTGA. V was shortened by 2 bases and J by 6 bases, with 10 bases between the two germline ends. The CDR3 extends over 13 amino acids. The CDR3 protein is CASSLVREAEAFF. The CDR3 coding sequence is TGTGCCAGCAGCTTAGTACGGGAAGCTGAAGCTTTCTTT. Full variable domain (outside the CDR3, taken from reference TRBV7-3 and TRBJ1-1): GAGVSQTPSNKVTEKGKYVELRCDPISGHTALYWYRQSLGQGPEFLIYFQGTGAADDSGLPNDRFFAVRPEGSVSTLKIQRTERGDSAVYLCASSLVREAEAFFGQGTRLTVV.

This sequence joins TRBV19 and TRBJ1-2, with D possibly TRBD1 on 6 matching bases. V was cut by 9 bases and J by 4 bases, with 18 bases left in between. CDR1 is LNHDA and CDR2 is SQIVND in the germline V gene (reference sequence). The CDR3 runs 14 residues. CDR3 sequence reads: CASTRETGVYGYTF. CDR3 DNA sequence: TGTGCCAGCACCCGTGAGACAGGAGTCTATGGCTACACCTTC.

The J gene is TRBJ2-1, the V gene TRBV28, with D maybe TRBD1 (5 bases). V lost 4 bases to trimming and J lost 10 bases, with 8 bases between them. Germline lookup yields CDR1 MDHEN and CDR2 SYDVKM. The CDR3 has 11 amino acids. CDR3 bases: TGTGCCAGCAGTTCACCAGGGGAGCAGTTCTTC. It yields the protein CASSSPGEQFF.

The rearrangement joins TRBV3-1 (or the pseudogene TRBV3-2) to TRBJ2-5; tentative D call: TRBD2 (6 bases). Germline CDR1 reads LGHDT; CDR2 reads YNNKEL (reference sequence). This CDR3 is 18 amino acids long. Deletions cut 0 bases from V and 5 bases from J, with 22 bases between. The CDR3 loop reads CASSQERGGRLRRETQYF. CDR3 nucleotides: TGTGCCAGCAGCCAAGAGAGGGGAGGTAGGCTACGACGGGAGACCCAGTACTTC.

This chain uses TRBV28 with TRBJ2-7; TRBD1 agrees at 9 bases. Germline CDR1 is MDHEN and CDR2 is SYDVKM. With 3 bases clipped from V and 2 bases from J, the junction kept 5 bases outside the gene matches. The CDR3 totals 15 residues. In DNA form, the CDR3 reads TGTGCCAGCAGTTTGCCGGGACAGGGCACCTACGAGCAGTACTTC. Amino acid sequence: CASSLPGQGTYEQYF.

The chain carries TRBV21-1 and TRBJ1-5. TRBV21-1 is designated a pseudogene. The CDR3 contains 15 residues. For the CDR3, the DNA is TGTGCCAGCAGCACTCCCATGGAGGGGAGTCAGCCCCAGCATTTT. It yields the protein CASSTPMEGSQPQHF.

This chain joins TRBV14 and TRBJ2-1; 7 nucleotides match TRBD2. Unmatched junction bases numbered 8, after V lost 3 bases and J lost 3 bases. The CDR3 runs 16 residues. Germline assignment: CDR1 SGHDN and CDR2 FVKESK. The CDR3 DNA is TGTGCCAGCAGCCAGGTGACTAGCAGCCACTACAATGAGCAGTTCTTC. Translating it yields CASSQVTSSHYNEQFF.

V and J are TRBV7-6 and TRBJ2-7, with D possibly TRBD2 on 7 matching bases. Per germline, CDR1 SGHVS and CDR2 FNYEAQ. V lost 1 base and J 7 bases, leaving 17 bases between the germline ends. There are 15 residues in the CDR3. As DNA, the CDR3 is TGTGCCAGCAGCTTAGTAGGGGGGGCGGACATGGAGCAGTACTTC. Translated, it gives CASSLVGGADMEQYF.

CDR3 residues: CAISEGLAGGTGELFF. The CDR3 DNA reads TGTGCCATCAGTGAAGGACTAGCGGGAGGCACCGGGGAGCTGTTTTTT. This chain connects TRBV10-3 to TRBJ2-2; 14 bases match TRBD2. The CDR3 runs to 16 residues. CDR1 and CDR2 from the germline V gene are ENHRY and SYGVKD. J lost 4 bases, V lost 3 bases, and 1 base had no gene match.

CDR3 nucleotides: TGTGCCACCAGCAGAGAGGGGGCTAGCTCCTACGAGCAGTACTTC. It codes for CATSREGASSYEQYF. J is TRBJ2-7 and V is TRBV15; weak D call: TRBD1 (6 bases). From germline, CDR1 is LNHNV and CDR2 YYDKDF (reference sequence). V was trimmed by 0 bases and J by 0 bases, leaving 9 bases between them. The CDR3 covers 15 residues.

This rearrangement joins TRBV9 to TRBJ1-2; the match to TRBD1 covers 12 bases. Germline-derived CDR1 and CDR2 are SGDLS and YYNGEE. The CDR3 runs 20 residues. Germline trimming cut 3 bases from V and 0 bases from J; bases unmatched to any gene: 15. The CDR3 DNA reads as TGTGCCAGCAGCGGAATCCGGGACAGGGGGCGCGGGGAAGCTAACTATGGCTACACCTTC. This encodes CASSGIRDRGRGEANYGYTF.

The rearrangement uses TRBV3-1 (or the pseudogene TRBV3-2) and TRBJ1-1, with D maybe TRBD1 (5 bases). Deletions cut 0 bases from V and 4 bases from J, with 6 bases between. Germline V lookup: CDR1 LGHDT, CDR2 YNNKEL (reference sequence). The CDR3 runs to 13 residues. Here the CDR3 DNA reads TGTGCCAGCAGCCAAGAAGGGGTCACTGAAGCTTTCTTT. It is translated as CASSQEGVTEAFF.

The gene calls are TRBV9 and TRBJ2-6; the D gene is possibly TRBD1 (5 bases). Germline CDR1 is SGDLS and CDR2 is YYNGEE. V was trimmed by 4 bases and J by 0 bases, leaving 14 bases between them. The CDR3 runs 17 residues. This chain's CDR3 is CASSTSAGNSGANVLTF. For the CDR3, the DNA is TGTGCCAGCAGCACATCGGCAGGGAACTCTGGGGCCAACGTCCTGACTTTC.

CDR3: CASNLDSRETQYF. DNA for the CDR3: TGTGCCAGCAACCTGGACAGCCGAGAGACCCAGTACTTC. This sequence joins TRBV11-2 and TRBJ2-5; the D gene is possibly TRBD1 (6 bases). Per germline, CDR1 SGHAT and CDR2 FQNNGV. Deletions cut 7 bases from V and 4 bases from J, with 13 bases between. The CDR3 has 13 amino acids. Based on the CDR3 plus reference TRBV11-2 and TRBJ2-5, the full variable domain is EAGVAQSPRYKIIEKRQSVAFWCNPISGHATLYWYQQILGQGPKLLIQFQNNGVVDDSQLPKDRFSAERLKGVDSTLKIQPAKLEDSAVYLCASNLDSRETQYFGPGTRLLVL.